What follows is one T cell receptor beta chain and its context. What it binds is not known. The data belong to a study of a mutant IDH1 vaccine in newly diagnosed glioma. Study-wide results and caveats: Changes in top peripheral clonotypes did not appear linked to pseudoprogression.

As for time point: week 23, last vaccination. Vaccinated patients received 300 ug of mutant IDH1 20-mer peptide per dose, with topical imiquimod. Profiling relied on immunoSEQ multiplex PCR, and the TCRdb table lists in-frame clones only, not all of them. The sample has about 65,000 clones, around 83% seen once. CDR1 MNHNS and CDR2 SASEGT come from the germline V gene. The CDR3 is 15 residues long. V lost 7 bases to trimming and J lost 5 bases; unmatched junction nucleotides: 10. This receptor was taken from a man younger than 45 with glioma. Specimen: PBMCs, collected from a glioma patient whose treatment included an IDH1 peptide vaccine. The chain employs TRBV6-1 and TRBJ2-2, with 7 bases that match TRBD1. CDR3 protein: CASIGDRLGTGELFF. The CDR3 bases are TGTGCCAGCATCGGGGACAGATTGGGAACCGGGGAGCTGTTTTTT.